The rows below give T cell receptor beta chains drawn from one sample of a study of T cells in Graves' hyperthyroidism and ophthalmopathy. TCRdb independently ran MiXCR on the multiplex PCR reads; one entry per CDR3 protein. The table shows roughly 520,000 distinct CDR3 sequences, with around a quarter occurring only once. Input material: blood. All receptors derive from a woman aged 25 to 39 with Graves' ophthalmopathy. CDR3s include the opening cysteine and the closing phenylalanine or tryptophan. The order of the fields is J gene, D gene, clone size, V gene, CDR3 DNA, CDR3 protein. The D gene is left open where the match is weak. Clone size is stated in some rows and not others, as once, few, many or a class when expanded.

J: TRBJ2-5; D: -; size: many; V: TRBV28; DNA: TGTGCCAGCAGTTTATATGGCGTGGGGGAAGAGACCCAGTACTTC; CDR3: CASSLYGVGEETQYF
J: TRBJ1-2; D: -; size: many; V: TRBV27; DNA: TGTGCCAGCAGCCCGAGAAATGAGGGCTACACCTTC; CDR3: CASSPRNEGYTF
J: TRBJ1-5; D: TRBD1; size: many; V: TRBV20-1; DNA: TGCAGTTCCCCAGGACAGGGCGAAAATCAGCCCCAGCATTTT; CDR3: CSSPGQGENQPQHF
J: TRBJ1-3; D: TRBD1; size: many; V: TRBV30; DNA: TGTGCCTTGACCCAGGGGGGCTCTGGAAACACCATATATTTT; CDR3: CALTQGGSGNTIYF
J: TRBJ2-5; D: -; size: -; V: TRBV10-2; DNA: TGCGCCAGCAGGCTGGGGGGCCAAGAGACCCAGTACTTC; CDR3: CASRLGGQETQYF
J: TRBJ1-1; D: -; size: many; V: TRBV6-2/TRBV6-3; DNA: TGTGCCAGCAGTTACCCGGTCTCCGGGGAGCGGGTTGCTTTCTTT; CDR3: CASSYPVSGERVAFF
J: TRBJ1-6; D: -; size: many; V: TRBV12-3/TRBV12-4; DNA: TGTGCTAGCAACCTGGACGGTCTTGCCCTCCACTTT; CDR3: CASNLDGLALHF
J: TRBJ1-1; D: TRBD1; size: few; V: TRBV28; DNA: TGTGCCAACAGAAGACAGGGGAGCACTGAAGCTTTCTTT; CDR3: CANRRQGSTEAFF
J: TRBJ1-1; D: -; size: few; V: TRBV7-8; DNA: TGTGCCAGCAGCTTAGCGAGGGGGTGGAACACTGAAGCTTTCTTT; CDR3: CASSLARGWNTEAFF
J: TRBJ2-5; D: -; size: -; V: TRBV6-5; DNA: TGTGCCAGCAGCCCGGGGAAAGAGACCCAGTACTTC; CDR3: CASSPGKETQYF
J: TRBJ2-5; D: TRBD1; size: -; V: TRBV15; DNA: TGTGCCACCAGCAGCCAGGTGACAGGGGGACAAGAGACCCAGTACTTC; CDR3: CATSSQVTGGQETQYF
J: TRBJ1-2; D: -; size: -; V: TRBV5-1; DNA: TGCGCCAGCAGCTTGAGAACAGGGTATCGGGATGGCTACACCTTC; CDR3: CASSLRTGYRDGYTF
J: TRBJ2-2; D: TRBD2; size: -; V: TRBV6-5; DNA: TGTGCCAGCAGTTCGGAACTAGCGGGAGTATTGAGCGGGGAGCTGTTTTTT; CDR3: CASSSELAGVLSGELFF
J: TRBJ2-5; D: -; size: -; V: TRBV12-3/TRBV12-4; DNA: TGTGCCAGCAGCTCCTACGCACAAGGAGCGGAGACCCAGTACTTC; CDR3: CASSSYAQGAETQYF
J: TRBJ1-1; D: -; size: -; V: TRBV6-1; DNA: TGTGCCAGCAGGGAATGGAAGGCGAACACTGAAGCTTTCTTT; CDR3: CASREWKANTEAFF
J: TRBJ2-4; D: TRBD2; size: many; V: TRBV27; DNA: TGTGCCAGCAGCCCGACAGCCAGCGGGGATGACATTCAGTACTTC; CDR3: CASSPTASGDDIQYF
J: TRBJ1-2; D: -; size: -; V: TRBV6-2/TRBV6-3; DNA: TGTGCCAGCAGGGAACAGATGTCTTATGGCTACACCTTC; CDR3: CASREQMSYGYTF
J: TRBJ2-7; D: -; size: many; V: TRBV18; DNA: TGTGCCAGCTCACCACCAGGGGGTGGGGAGCAGTACTTC; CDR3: CASSPPGGGEQYF
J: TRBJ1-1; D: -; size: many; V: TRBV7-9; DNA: TGTGCCAGCATCCCCGAGGGAGCGTACGCCATGAACACTGAAGCTTTCTTT; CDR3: CASIPEGAYAMNTEAFF
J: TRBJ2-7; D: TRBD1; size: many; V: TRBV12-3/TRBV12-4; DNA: TGTGCCAGCAGTCCGGACAGGTCTGGGGAGCAGTACTTC; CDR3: CASSPDRSGEQYF
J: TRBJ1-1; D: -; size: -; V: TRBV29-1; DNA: TGCAGCGTTGTAAACGCGAACACTGAAGCTTTCTTT; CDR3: CSVVNANTEAFF
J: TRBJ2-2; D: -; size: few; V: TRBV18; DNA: TGTGCCAGCTCACCCGGGGGCTACTACACCGGGGAGCTGTTTTTT; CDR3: CASSPGGYYTGELFF
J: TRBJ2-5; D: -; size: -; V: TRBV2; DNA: TGTGCCAGCAGTGACATCCTCGACCCTATTGAGACCCAGTACTTC; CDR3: CASSDILDPIETQYF
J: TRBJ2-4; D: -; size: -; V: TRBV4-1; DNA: TGCGCCAGCAGCCAAACGGGTAGCGGCATTAAGTACTTC; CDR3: CASSQTGSGIKYF
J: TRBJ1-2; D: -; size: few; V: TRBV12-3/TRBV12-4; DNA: TGTGCCAGCACAGGCCGCCCGAGGAGCTACACCTTC; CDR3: CASTGRPRSYTF
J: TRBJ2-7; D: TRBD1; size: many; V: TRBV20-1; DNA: TGCAGTGCTAGGGTGAGTCCGGGACAGGACTTCTACGAGCAGTACTTC; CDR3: CSARVSPGQDFYEQYF
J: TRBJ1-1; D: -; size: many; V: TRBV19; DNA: TGTGCCAGTAGCCATGGGGGGTTTGGGACTGAAGCTTTCTTT; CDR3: CASSHGGFGTEAFF
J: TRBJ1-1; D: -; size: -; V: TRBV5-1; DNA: TGCGCCAGCAGCGCACGCAGGGGAGACACTGAAGCTTTCTTT; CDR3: CASSARRGDTEAFF
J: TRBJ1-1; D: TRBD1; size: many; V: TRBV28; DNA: TGTGCCAGCACCGATCCTACAGGGGACACTGAAGCTTTCTTT; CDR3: CASTDPTGDTEAFF
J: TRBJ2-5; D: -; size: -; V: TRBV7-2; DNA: TGTGCCAGCAGCTTAGATTTTGGGAAGCGAGAGACCCAGTACTTC; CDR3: CASSLDFGKRETQYF
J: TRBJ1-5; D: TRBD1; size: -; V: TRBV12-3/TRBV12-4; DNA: TGTGCCAGCAGTTTTCCAGGGGGGAGTCAGCCCCAGCATTTT; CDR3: CASSFPGGSQPQHF
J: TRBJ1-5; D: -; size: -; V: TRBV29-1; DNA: TGCAGCGTTGTGGAGAGCGCCAATCAGCCCCAGCATTTT; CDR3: CSVVESANQPQHF
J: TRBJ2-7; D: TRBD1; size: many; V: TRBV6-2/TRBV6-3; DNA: TGTGCCAGCAGTTACTCGGGTTTGGGACAGGGCAAAAGCTCCTACGAGCAGTACTTC; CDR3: CASSYSGLGQGKSSYEQYF
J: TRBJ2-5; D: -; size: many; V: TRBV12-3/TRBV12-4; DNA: TGTGCCAGCAGTTTTCGGATCGAAGAGACCCAGTACTTC; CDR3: CASSFRIEETQYF
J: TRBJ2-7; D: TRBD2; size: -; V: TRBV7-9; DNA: TGTGCCAGCAGCTCTAAAGGGACTAGGCAGTACTTC; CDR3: CASSSKGTRQYF
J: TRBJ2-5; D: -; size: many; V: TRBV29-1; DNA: TGCAGCGTTGGGTCCCCGGGGTACCAAGAGACCCAGTACTTC; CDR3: CSVGSPGYQETQYF
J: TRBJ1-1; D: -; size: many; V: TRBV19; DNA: TGTGCCAGTGAAAATGGACTCAGGAACACTGAAGCTTTCTTT; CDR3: CASENGLRNTEAFF
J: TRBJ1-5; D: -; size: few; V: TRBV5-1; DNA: TGCGCCAGCAGCTTGGCGCCAGGGGATCAGCCCCAGCATTTT; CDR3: CASSLAPGDQPQHF
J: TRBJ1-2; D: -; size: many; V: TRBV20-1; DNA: TGCAGTGCTAGACCTTACAGGGCAGCCCTCTCCTATGGCTACACCTTC; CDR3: CSARPYRAALSYGYTF